These T cell receptor beta chains were read from a single sample in a study of blood T cell repertoires in COVID-19. TCRdb's table, derived via immunoSEQ multiplex PCR, lists solely in-frame clones and lacks some. The table lists about 74,000 clones, more than 75% of them singletons, with just over 9% in the top ten. Sequenced material: peripheral blood. These receptor sequences come from a human donor in a cohort sampled during active COVID-19. Both conserved end residues are part of each CDR3. The D gene is left open where the match is weak. Size values are once, few and many counts, or a class for expanded clones, and some rows have none.

cdr3_nt	cdr3_aa	v_call	clone_size	j_call	d_call
TGTGCCAGCAGCCAGACAAAAAAGAACACTGAAGCTTTCTTT	CASSQTKKNTEAFF	TRBV6-6	-	TRBJ1-1	-
TGCGCCAGCAGCTTAGCGGGAGGGCCACAAGATACGCAGTATTTT	CASSLAGGPQDTQYF	TRBV5-1	-	TRBJ2-3	TRBD2
TGTGCCAGCAGTCCCCAGGCGACCTACGAGCAGTACTTC	CASSPQATYEQYF	TRBV12-3/TRBV12-4	few	TRBJ2-7	-
TGTGCCAGTAGTATCCGGGACAGCTACTCTGGAAACACCATATATTTT	CASSIRDSYSGNTIYF	TRBV19	-	TRBJ1-3	TRBD1
TGTGCCAGCACCCGGACTACGGTCGGGGAGCAGTTCTTC	CASTRTTVGEQFF	TRBV6-5	-	TRBJ2-1	-
TGTGCCAGCAGCCCTTTTCAATCCGGTACCTACGAGCAGTACTTC	CASSPFQSGTYEQYF	TRBV6-6	-	TRBJ2-7	-
TGCGCCAGCAGCCCCAAACGGGGGGCTACCTACGAGCAGTACTTC	CASSPKRGATYEQYF	TRBV5-1	-	TRBJ2-7	-
TGCGCCAGCAGCCAAGATTCAGTAGGGAGATACACCGGGGAGCTGTTTTTT	CASSQDSVGRYTGELFF	TRBV4-3	once	TRBJ2-2	-
TGTGCCAGCAGCACGACTAGCGGGAGTAGCGAGACCCAGTACTTC	CASSTTSGSSETQYF	TRBV21-1	-	TRBJ2-5	-
TGCGCCAGCAGCTTGGTCGGGAGCGGTGAAGCTTTCTTT	CASSLVGSGEAFF	TRBV5-1	-	TRBJ1-1	-
TGCGCCAGCAGCCAAGATGGGGCGGGAGGGGGTCCACTACGCACAGATACGCAGTATTTT	CASSQDGAGGGPLRTDTQYF	TRBV4-3	-	TRBJ2-3	TRBD2
TGCAGCGTCCAAAGCACGGAAGCTTTCTTT	CSVQSTEAFF	TRBV29-1	-	TRBJ1-1	-
TGTGCCAGCAGTTCATCCACTCAGCGCCTCCTCTATGGCTACACCTTC	CASSSSTQRLLYGYTF	TRBV28	-	TRBJ1-2	-
TGTGCCAGCAGTGAATACGGACTAGGATTGGCCTACAATGAGCAGTTCTTC	CASSEYGLGLAYNEQFF	TRBV6-1	-	TRBJ2-1	TRBD2
TGCAGTGCTCAGGACAAAGTGACCCAGTACTTC	CSAQDKVTQYF	TRBV20-1	-	TRBJ2-5	-
TGTGCCAGCAGCTTCAGGGCCGGGGAGCTGTTTTTT	CASSFRAGELFF	TRBV6-2/TRBV6-3	-	TRBJ2-2	-
TGTGCCAGCAGTTTCGGTCGGAACACTGAAGCTTTCTTT	CASSFGRNTEAFF	TRBV12-3/TRBV12-4	-	TRBJ1-1	-
TGTGCCTGGGCGACAGGGGCGGGAAACACCATATATTTT	CAWATGAGNTIYF	TRBV30	-	TRBJ1-3	TRBD1
TGTGCCAGCAGCTTGGGCTATAGCAATCAGCCCCAGCATTTT	CASSLGYSNQPQHF	TRBV5-5	-	TRBJ1-5	-
TGTGCCAGCCACGGGACTAGCGGGTCCAATGAGCAGTTCTTC	CASHGTSGSNEQFF	TRBV2	-	TRBJ2-1	TRBD2
TGCGCCAGCAGCTTGACACCGAGTAGGAGCTCTGGAAACACCATATATTTT	CASSLTPSRSSGNTIYF	TRBV5-1	-	TRBJ1-3	-
TGTGCCAGCAGCTTAGCCAGGGCTGGCGAGCAGTACTTC	CASSLARAGEQYF	TRBV11-2	once	TRBJ2-7	-
TGCGCCAGCAGCCAAGTTGGACTAGCGGGTATCGCAGATACGCAGTATTTT	CASSQVGLAGIADTQYF	TRBV4-1	-	TRBJ2-3	TRBD2
TGTGCCAGCAGCCAAGATCTTTTTCAGCCCCAGCATTTT	CASSQDLFQPQHF	TRBV3-1/TRBV3-2	-	TRBJ1-5	-
TGTGCCAGCAGTTTTATTAGCGGGCCCTACAATGAGCAGTTCTTC	CASSFISGPYNEQFF	TRBV27	-	TRBJ2-1	TRBD2
TGTGCCAGCAGCCCCTCAATCAGAGATACGCAGTATTTT	CASSPSIRDTQYF	TRBV11-2	-	TRBJ2-3	-
TGTGCCAGCAGCCTCAGACAGGGAAGGGCTGAAGCTTTCTTT	CASSLRQGRAEAFF	TRBV13	-	TRBJ1-1	TRBD1
TGTGCCAGCAGTTCCCTAGCGGACACATCCGGCGATGAGCAGTTCTTC	CASSSLADTSGDEQFF	TRBV6-2/TRBV6-3	-	TRBJ2-1	TRBD2
TGTGCCACCAAGGGACAGGCCTCCTACGAGCAGTACTTC	CATKGQASYEQYF	TRBV10-3	-	TRBJ2-7	TRBD1
TGTGCCAGTAGTATCACCGGGAGGGGAGATACGCAGTATTTT	CASSITGRGDTQYF	TRBV19	-	TRBJ2-3	TRBD2
TGTGCCAGCAGCCCTCTAGCGGTGATAGATGGGGGTGAGCAGTACTTC	CASSPLAVIDGGEQYF	TRBV7-8	-	TRBJ2-7	TRBD2
TGTGCCAGCAGTTTATTAGACAGGAAGAACTATGGCTACACCTTC	CASSLLDRKNYGYTF	TRBV28	-	TRBJ1-2	-
TGCAGCGTCGTACCGGGACAGGGACCCTACGAGCAGTACTTC	CSVVPGQGPYEQYF	TRBV29-1	-	TRBJ2-7	TRBD1
TGTGCCAGCAGCTTAGTAGCTAACACCGGGGAGCTGTTTTTT	CASSLVANTGELFF	TRBV7-8	-	TRBJ2-2	-
TGTGCCAGCAGTTTGTTTGTTGGGACAGGGGGTTCACCCCTCCACTTT	CASSLFVGTGGSPLHF	TRBV27	few	TRBJ1-6	TRBD1
TGTGCCAGCAGCTTAAGGAGGGCTTCCCCCAATGAGCAGTTCTTC	CASSLRRASPNEQFF	TRBV5-8	-	TRBJ2-1	-
TGTGCCAGCAAGCAGGGGGCGGGGGCCAAGCAGTTCTTC	CASKQGAGAKQFF	TRBV12-3/TRBV12-4	-	TRBJ2-1	-
TGTGCCAGCAGCCAAGAACTGGCAGGGGGAGAGACCCAGTACTTC	CASSQELAGGETQYF	TRBV3-1/TRBV3-2	-	TRBJ2-5	TRBD1
TGTGCCAGTAGTCAACTAGCGGATTCCTACAATGAGCAGTTCTTC	CASSQLADSYNEQFF	TRBV19	-	TRBJ2-1	TRBD2
TGTGCCAGCAGCGCCGGACAGGGGTCCGAGCAGTACTTC	CASSAGQGSEQYF	TRBV9	-	TRBJ2-7	TRBD1
TGTGCCAGCAGCCCCCAGGGCCTAGATACGCAGTATTTT	CASSPQGLDTQYF	TRBV7-3	-	TRBJ2-3	-
TGTGCCAGCAGCGTAGATGGTAGCACCGGGGAGCTGTTTTTT	CASSVDGSTGELFF	TRBV9	-	TRBJ2-2	-
TGCGCCAGCAGCCATAGACTAGCGGACGACAATGAGCAGTTCTTC	CASSHRLADDNEQFF	TRBV4-3	once	TRBJ2-1	TRBD2
TGTGCCAGCAGCTCCCTAGCGGGAGTTGACAAAAACATTCAGTACTTC	CASSSLAGVDKNIQYF	TRBV7-2	-	TRBJ2-4	TRBD2
TGTGCCAGCAGCGTAACTAGCGGGGTGTCCTACAATGAGCAGTTCTTC	CASSVTSGVSYNEQFF	TRBV9	-	TRBJ2-1	TRBD2
TGTGCCAGCAGGACAGGGGCCTACAATGAGCAGTTCTTC	CASRTGAYNEQFF	TRBV2	once	TRBJ2-1	TRBD1
TGTGCCAGCAGGGTAGCGGGACGTTCAAACATTCAGTACTTC	CASRVAGRSNIQYF	TRBV28	-	TRBJ2-4	TRBD2
TGTGCCAGCAGCCGTAGTACGACTAGCGGGCGGGGGGGGCCGAGGGTACTTAAAGAGCAGTACTTC	CASSRSTTSGRGGPRVLKEQYF	TRBV6-2/TRBV6-3	-	TRBJ2-7	TRBD2
TGTGCCGGGGACGGCTATGGCTACACCTTC	CAGDGYGYTF	TRBV30	-	TRBJ1-2	-
TGTGCCAGCTCACCCGGGACAGGGGGCGAGCAGTACTTC	CASSPGTGGEQYF	TRBV18	-	TRBJ2-7	TRBD1
TGTGCCAGCAGCCCCCTCCCCCAAGAGACCCAGTACTTC	CASSPLPQETQYF	TRBV3-1/TRBV3-2	-	TRBJ2-5	-
TGTGCCAGCAGCTTACTGCTAGCGGGTACCTACAATGAGCAGTTCTTC	CASSLLLAGTYNEQFF	TRBV5-4	-	TRBJ2-1	TRBD2
TGTGCCAGCAGCAGCGGGGGCTCTGGAAACACCATATATTTT	CASSSGGSGNTIYF	TRBV4-2	-	TRBJ1-3	-
TGTGCCATCACCCGGGACAGGGAGAATGAGCAGTTCTTC	CAITRDRENEQFF	TRBV10-3	-	TRBJ2-1	TRBD1
TGTGCCAGCAATCCACTTAGGACACGATCCTACGAGCAGTACTTC	CASNPLRTRSYEQYF	TRBV7-8	once	TRBJ2-7	-
TGTGCCAGCAGCCCCGGGACAGGGGCCGCATATTTCACAGATACGCAGTATTTT	CASSPGTGAAYFTDTQYF	TRBV7-2	once	TRBJ2-3	TRBD1
TGTGCCAGCAGTTCCGTGGCAGGGAAAAGTGGAAACACCATATATTTT	CASSSVAGKSGNTIYF	TRBV25-1	-	TRBJ1-3	-
TGTGCCAGCAGCTTTAATCCGGGACTAGTATCTAGCTATGAGCAGTTCTTC	CASSFNPGLVSSYEQFF	TRBV7-9	once	TRBJ2-1	TRBD2
TGTGCCAGTAGTATAAGGGGTAATAAACCAAAGGAGCAGTTCTTC	CASSIRGNKPKEQFF	TRBV19	-	TRBJ2-1	-